A single T cell receptor beta chain is shown here with its context. This sample was included in a study of blood T cell repertoires in COVID-19. The overall study: Italy, Spain and the United States were the sources of the convalescent and acute COVID-19 samples.

V shed 0 bases and J shed 9 bases, with 12 bases lying between them. CDR3 size: 14 residues. Looked up from germline, CDR1 is LNHDA and CDR2 is SQIVND (reference sequence). TCRdb's table, derived via immunoSEQ multiplex PCR, lists solely in-frame clones and lacks some. The table includes roughly 70,000 clones, around four fifths detected once. Recruited during active infection, patients (from Seattle) were subsequently followed longitudinally. This receptor was obtained from a man in his 60s with COVID-19, enrolled during active disease. The chain couples TRBV19 to TRBJ2-1; D possibly corresponds to TRBD2 (6 bases). Source material: peripheral blood. CDR3 protein: CASSIESGYGEQFF. The DNA for the CDR3 is TGTGCCAGTAGTATAGAGAGCGGGTACGGTGAGCAGTTCTTC.